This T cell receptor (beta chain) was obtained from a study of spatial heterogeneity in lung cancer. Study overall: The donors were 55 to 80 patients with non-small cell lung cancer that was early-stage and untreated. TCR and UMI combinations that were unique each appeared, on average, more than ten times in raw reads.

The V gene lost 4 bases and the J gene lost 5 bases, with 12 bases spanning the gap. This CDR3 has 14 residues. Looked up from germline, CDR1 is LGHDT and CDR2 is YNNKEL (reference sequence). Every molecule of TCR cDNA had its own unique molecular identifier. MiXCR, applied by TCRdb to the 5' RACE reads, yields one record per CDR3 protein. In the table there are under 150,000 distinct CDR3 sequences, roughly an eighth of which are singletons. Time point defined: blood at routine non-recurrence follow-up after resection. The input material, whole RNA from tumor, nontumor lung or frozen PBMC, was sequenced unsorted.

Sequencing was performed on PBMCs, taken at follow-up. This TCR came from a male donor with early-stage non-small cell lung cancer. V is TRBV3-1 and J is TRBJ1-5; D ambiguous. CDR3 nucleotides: TGTGCCAGCAGCCTTTCCTACCGAGATCAGCCCCAGCATTTT. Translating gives CASSLSYRDQPQHF.